This passage covers 25 T cell receptor beta chains from one sample sequenced in a study of shared clonotypes between healthy human individuals. Data came from immunoSEQ multiplex PCR; TCRdb stores just in-frame clones and leaves some out. The sample carries over a million clones, less than 99% recorded once. The sequenced material came from naive CD4+ T cells sorted from blood. Described subset: CD45RA+ positively selected. All receptors derive from a man aged 25 to 40 in good health.

The chain carries TRBV7-6 and TRBJ1-1; unclear D gene. In germline, CDR1 is SGHVS, CDR2 FNYEAQ. This CDR3 has 15 residues. Trimming stripped 2 bases from V and 1 base from J, with 11 bases between. CDR3: CASSLSRDANTEAFF. The DNA for the CDR3 is TGTGCCAGCAGCTTAAGTAGGGATGCGAACACTGAAGCTTTCTTT.

The chain has TRBV7-2 and TRBJ1-2, with a tentative D call TRBD1 (5 bases). V gave up 5 bases and J gave up 9 bases, with 19 bases separating them. The CDR3 has 14 residues. Looked up from germline, CDR1 is SGHTA and CDR2 is FQGNSA. The CDR3 spells CASSRDAGKLSYTF. CDR3 sequence (DNA): TGTGCCAGCAGCCGGGACGCAGGGAAATTAAGCTACACCTTC.

The genes are TRBV4-1 and TRBJ2-1, with TRBD1 identical over 8 bases. The germline CDR1 and CDR2 sequences are MGHRA and YSYEKL. Losses at the gene ends were 1 base for V and 1 base for J; bases not matched to a gene: 6. The CDR3 extends over 17 amino acids. The CDR3 loop is CASSQGPGGNSYNEQFF. The CDR3, as DNA: TGCGCCAGCAGCCAAGGGCCAGGGGGCAATTCCTACAATGAGCAGTTCTTC.

The chain recombines TRBV28 with TRBJ1-5; 7 nucleotides align to TRBD1. The V segment lost 3 bases and the J segment 7 bases; nucleotides outside the gene matches: 12. The CDR3 has 16 residues. CDR1 and CDR2 (germline): MDHEN, SYDVKM. CDR3 coding DNA: TGTGCCAGCAGTTTTCAGTCAGGGGGTCGAGGGCAGCCCCAGCATTTT. Protein sequence: CASSFQSGGRGQPQHF.

The chain links TRBV10-2 to TRBJ2-5; D may correspond to TRBD1 or TRBD2 (5 bases each). V was shortened by 0 bases and J by 7 bases, with 21 bases between the two germline ends. Germline-derived CDR1 and CDR2 are WSHSY and SAAADI. The CDR3 loop spans 17 amino acids. The CDR3 DNA reads TGCGCCAGCAGTGAGTCGGCCGCTACGGGACCCCGCGGGACCCAGTACTTC. Its translation: CASSESAATGPRGTQYF.

The chain joins TRBV21-1 to TRBJ2-5; the DNA was not used to check the table's D call, TRBD2. TRBV21-1 is noted as a pseudogene. The CDR3 extends over 14 amino acids. The chain's CDR3 is CASSKEGGEETQYF. Here the CDR3 DNA reads TGTGCCAGCAGCAAAGAGGGAGGGGAAGAGACCCAGTACTTC.

J is TRBJ2-1 and V is TRBV6-5; 9 bases are a match to TRBD2. There are 15 residues in the CDR3. In germline, CDR1 is MNHEY, CDR2 SVGAGI. V was clipped by 1 base and J by 6 bases; unmatched bases: 4. The CDR3 loop is CASSYFAGGVNEQFF. The CDR3 DNA reads TGTGCCAGCAGTTACTTCGCGGGAGGGGTCAATGAGCAGTTCTTC.

This chain uses TRBV28 with TRBJ2-1; TRBD2 is a possible D gene (6 bases). CDR1 and CDR2 from the germline V gene are MDHEN and SYDVKM. The length of the CDR3 is 14 residues. Trimming removed 7 bases from V and 2 bases from J, with 12 bases in between. CDR3 sequence: CASMAGPAYNEQFF. The CDR3 DNA is TGTGCCAGCATGGCGGGACCCGCCTACAATGAGCAGTTCTTC.

This chain uses TRBV28 with TRBJ1-4; 7 nucleotides match TRBD1. CDR1 and CDR2 (germline): MDHEN, SYDVKM. The V segment lost 3 bases and the J segment 8 bases; nucleotides outside the gene matches: 6. The CDR3 length is 14 residues. The CDR3 is CASSFSTGTEKLFF. In DNA form, the CDR3 reads TGTGCCAGCAGTTTCTCGACAGGGACCGAAAAACTGTTTTTT.

The chain uses TRBV4-3 and TRBJ2-3, with TRBD1 matching over 7 bases. The germline gives CDR1 LGHNA, CDR2 YSLEER. The CDR3 runs 15 residues. V gave up 8 bases and J gave up 1 base; unmatched junction bases: 9. DNA for the CDR3: TGCGCCAGCTGGGCAGGGGGTCCTCGCACAGATACGCAGTATTTT. Residues: CASWAGGPRTDTQYF.

The V gene is TRBV29-1, the J gene TRBJ1-5; D is unresolved. Trimming took off 6 bases at V and 3 bases at J, with 12 bases between the two ends. CDR1 is SQVTM, CDR2 ANQGSEA, per germline. The CDR3 is 13 residues long. The CDR3 coding sequence is TGCAGCGTCCAGGACCGACCCAATCAGCCCCAGCATTTT. Encoded protein: CSVQDRPNQPQHF.

This sequence joins TRBV9 and TRBJ2-1; the D gene is possibly TRBD1 (6 bases). V lost 4 bases, J lost 5 bases, and 16 bases lay in between. CDR1 and CDR2 from the germline V gene are SGDLS and YYNGEE. This CDR3 contains 15 residues. The CDR3 spells CASSQNRARDNEQFF. In DNA, the CDR3 is TGTGCCAGCAGCCAAAACAGGGCTAGGGACAATGAGCAGTTCTTC.

This chain joins TRBV11-3 and TRBJ2-2; TRBD2 matches 13 bases. Germline-derived CDR1 and CDR2 are SGHNT and YENEEA. V was clipped by 5 bases and J by 5 bases; unmatched bases: 8. This CDR3 region has 17 residues. CDR3 amino acids: CASSRTSGRAWTGELFF. The CDR3 nucleotides are TGTGCCAGCAGCCGTACTAGCGGGAGGGCCTGGACCGGGGAGCTGTTTTTT. Using reference TRBV11-3 and TRBJ2-2 for the parts outside the CDR3, the full variable domain is EAGVVQSPRYKIIEKKQPVAFWCNPISGHNTLYWYLQNLGQGPELLIRYENEEAVDDSQLPKDRFSAERLKGVDSTLKIQPAELGDSAVYLCASSRTSGRAWTGELFFGEGSRLTVL.

In regard to this clone: The sample carries other DNA sequences with the same CDR3. The J gene is TRBJ1-5, the V gene TRBV6-1; D remains ambiguous. The V end lost 2 bases, the J end lost 3 bases, and 5 bases lay between the germline ends. CDR1 and CDR2 (germline): MNHNS, SASEGT. This CDR3 is 13 amino acids long. CDR3 sequence: CASSERFNQPQHF. The CDR3 nucleotides read TGTGCCAGCAGTGAAAGGTTCAATCAGCCCCAGCATTTT.

CDR3 nucleotides: TGTGCCACCAGCAGAGCTTTACAGACTAGCGGCCAAGAGACCCAGTACTTC. It yields the protein CATSRALQTSGQETQYF. The V gene is TRBV15, the J gene TRBJ2-5, with 9 bases aligning to TRBD2. The V and J ends lost 1 base and 1 base, in that order; junction bases with no gene match: 7. The CDR3 length is 17 residues. Germline-derived CDR1 and CDR2 are LNHNV and YYDKDF (reference sequence). The whole variable domain, filled in from reference TRBV15 and TRBJ2-5, reads DAMVIQNPRYQVTQFGKPVTLSCSQTLNHNVMYWYQQKSSQAPKLLFHYYDKDFNNEADTPDNFQSRRPNTSFCFLDIRSPGLGDTAMYLCATSRALQTSGQETQYFGPGTRLLVL.

This chain joins TRBV7-9 and TRBJ1-1, with a possible D match to TRBD1 (5 bases). The V gene lost 1 base and the J gene lost 3 bases, with 18 bases spanning the gap. The CDR3 spans 17 residues. Germline V gene sequence: CDR1 SEHNR, CDR2 FQNEAQ (reference sequence). The CDR3, as DNA: TGTGCCAGCAGCTTAGGAGGGGTGGGACTCTTACACACTGAAGCTTTCTTT. This gives the protein CASSLGGVGLLHTEAFF.

This clone occurred once. The chain recombines TRBV11-3 with TRBJ2-3, with TRBD1 matching over 10 bases. Per the germline V gene, CDR1 is SGHNT and CDR2 is YENEEA. CDR3 length: 13 residues. V gave up 5 bases and J gave up 6 bases; unmatched junction bases: 2. The CDR3 here is CASSPTGGDTQYF. As DNA, the CDR3 is TGTGCCAGCAGCCCGACAGGGGGCGATACGCAGTATTTT.

The chain uses TRBV18 and TRBJ2-5; the match to TRBD2 covers 9 bases. The J segment lost 2 bases and the V segment lost 3 bases, leaving 4 bases of the junction unmatched. Germline lookup yields CDR1 KGHSH and CDR2 LQKENI. This CDR3 contains 15 residues. The CDR3 DNA reads as TGTGCCAGCTCACCCACCCTAGCGGGACAAGAGACCCAGTACTTC. This translates into CASSPTLAGQETQYF.

This clone showed up just once. The chain combines TRBV9 with TRBJ2-6; possible D gene TRBD1, 5 bases. The CDR3 extends over 17 amino acids. V lost 4 bases, J lost 0 bases, and 14 bases lay in between. Germline V lookup: CDR1 SGDLS, CDR2 YYNGEE. CDR3 sequence reads: CASSPDWGDSGANVLTF. DNA for the CDR3: TGTGCCAGCAGCCCCGACTGGGGCGACTCTGGGGCCAACGTCCTGACTTTC. The variable domain in full, completed from reference TRBV9 and TRBJ2-6, reads DSGVTQTPKHLITATGQRVTLRCSPRSGDLSVYWYQQSLDQGLQFLIQYYNGEERAKGNILERFSAQQFPDLHSELNLSSLELGDSALYFCASSPDWGDSGANVLTFGAGSRLTVL.

The V and J genes are TRBV29-1 and TRBJ2-1; maybe TRBD2 (6 bases). This CDR3 comprises 12 residues. Germline V gene sequence: CDR1 SQVTM, CDR2 ANQGSEA. Between the trimmed V and J ends, which lost 1 base and 12 bases, there was a span of 13 bases. The CDR3 DNA reads as TGCAGCGTTGAAGTTGGGAGGTTATGGCAGTTCTTC. This gives the protein CSVEVGRLWQFF.

The rearrangement links TRBV11-2 to TRBJ2-7; the D is unclear. CDR3 size: 12 residues. V was trimmed by 5 bases and J by 6 bases, leaving 11 bases between them. Germline assignment: CDR1 SGHAT and CDR2 FQNNGV. The CDR3: CASSPRVFEQYF. DNA for the CDR3: TGTGCCAGCAGCCCCCGGGTCTTCGAGCAGTACTTC.

To note about this clone: One junction end does not reproduce the germline sequence, and a read error may be involved. CDR3 nucleotide sequence: TGTGCCAGTGGGACTGATATGAACACTAAAGCTTTCTTT. Amino acids: CASGTDMNTKAFF. The chain links TRBV19 to TRBJ1-1, with TRBD1 as a possible D gene (5 bases). Germline values: CDR1 LNHDA, CDR2 SQIVND (reference sequence). The CDR3 consists of 13 residues.

The chain has TRBV5-5 and TRBJ2-7, with TRBD2 matching over 11 bases. Trimming took 4 bases from V and 0 from J; bases not matched to a gene: 3. This CDR3 region has 15 residues. Germline CDR1 and CDR2: SGHKS and YYEKEE (reference sequence). CDR3 amino acids: CASSVGLAASYEQYF. For the CDR3, the DNA is TGTGCCAGCAGCGTGGGACTAGCGGCCTCCTACGAGCAGTACTTC.

The chain employs TRBV15 and TRBJ2-5; no firm D call. V was clipped by 3 bases and J by 1 base, with 12 bases between them. Per the germline V gene, CDR1 is LNHNV and CDR2 is YYDKDF (reference sequence). The CDR3 contains 15 residues. CDR3 protein: CATSSDGRSQETQYF. The CDR3 DNA follows: TGTGCCACCAGCAGCGACGGACGGTCCCAAGAGACCCAGTACTTC. Variable domain in full (rest from reference TRBV15 and TRBJ2-5): DAMVIQNPRYQVTQFGKPVTLSCSQTLNHNVMYWYQQKSSQAPKLLFHYYDKDFNNEADTPDNFQSRRPNTSFCFLDIRSPGLGDTAMYLCATSSDGRSQETQYFGPGTRLLVL.

This clone was seen a single time. The rearrangement links TRBV6-5 to TRBJ1-1; D remains ambiguous. V was clipped by 6 bases and J by 6 bases, with 17 bases between them. The V gene's germline CDR1 is MNHEY and CDR2 SVGAGI. The CDR3 loop spans 14 amino acids. CDR3 in amino acids: CASSRTSDRSEAFF. Here the CDR3 DNA reads TGTGCCAGCAGCCGAACTTCAGATCGTTCTGAAGCTTTCTTT.